The next 27 T cell receptor beta chains were all read from a single sample in a study of blood T cell repertoires in COVID-19. Assay used: immunoSEQ multiplex PCR; TCRdb lists only in-frame clones, some missing. The data show approximately 230,000 clones, 88% seen once. The sequencing sample was made of peripheral blood. The receptors derive from a man aged 80 or over with acute or convalescent COVID-19.

J is TRBJ2-5 and V is TRBV9; D is uncertain. The CDR3 extends over 16 amino acids. From germline, CDR1 is SGDLS and CDR2 YYNGEE. Deletions cut 0 bases from V and 1 base from J, with 13 bases between. The CDR3 sequence: CASSVGGLDFQETQYF. The CDR3 nucleotides read TGTGCCAGCAGCGTAGGCGGATTAGATTTCCAAGAGACCCAGTACTTC.

The chain carries TRBV9 and TRBJ2-2; D is possibly TRBD1 (6 bases). Per germline, CDR1 SGDLS and CDR2 YYNGEE. CDR3 length: 13 residues. V was clipped by 6 bases and J by 4 bases, with 10 bases between them. CDR3 region: CASTPRGTGELFF. In DNA form, the CDR3 reads TGTGCCAGCACCCCCAGGGGCACCGGGGAGCTGTTTTTT.

The gene calls are TRBV18 and TRBJ1-1; 8 bases map to TRBD1. Germline V gives CDR1 KGHSH, CDR2 LQKENI. Trimming cost V 4 bases and J 2 bases; bases outside gene matches: 6. The CDR3 covers 15 residues. CDR3 sequence: CASSLRQGSNTEAFF. Here the CDR3 DNA reads TGTGCCAGCTCACTACGACAGGGGTCCAACACTGAAGCTTTCTTT. Complete variable domain (other parts from reference TRBV18 and TRBJ1-1): NAGVMQNPRHLVRRRGQEARLRCSPMKGHSHVYWYRQLPEEGLKFMVYLQKENIIDESGMPKERFSAEFPKEGPSILRIQQVVRGDSAAYFCASSLRQGSNTEAFFGQGTRLTVV.

This chain uses TRBV5-1 with TRBJ2-1; 11 bases fit TRBD2. Per the germline V gene, CDR1 is SGHRS and CDR2 is YFSETQ. The ends lost 4 bases at V and 8 bases at J; junction bases unmatched: 5. The CDR3 runs to 14 residues. CDR3 sequence reads: CASSHTSGGYEQFF. The CDR3 DNA reads TGCGCCAGCAGCCACACTAGCGGGGGATATGAGCAGTTCTTC.

This chain joins TRBV9 and TRBJ2-3; D gene unclear. CDR3 length equals 14 residues. Germline assignment: CDR1 SGDLS and CDR2 YYNGEE. The ends were cut back, 0 bases at V and 3 bases at J, with 8 bases in the middle. This CDR3 reads CASSVAVATDTQYF. The CDR3 nucleotides are TGTGCCAGCAGCGTAGCGGTAGCAACAGATACGCAGTATTTT.

This chain joins TRBV4-2 and TRBJ2-3, with a tentative D call TRBD1 (6 bases). The CDR3 loop spans 15 amino acids. The V end lost 1 base, the J end lost 6 bases, and 14 bases lay between the germline ends. Germline-derived CDR1 and CDR2 are LGHNA and YNFKEQ. CDR3 in DNA: TGTGCCAGCAGCCAAGGCACAGGGATAAGCGATACGCAGTATTTT. Translated, it gives CASSQGTGISDTQYF.

The chain carries TRBV19 and TRBJ1-3; D unclear. The CDR3 sequence is 17 residues long. The V and J ends lost 0 bases and 1 base respectively, with 13 bases between them. Germline V gene lookup returns CDR1 LNHDA and CDR2 SQIVND (reference sequence). CDR3 DNA sequence: TGTGCCAGTAGTATAGATCTGGGAGTTGCATCTGGAAACACCATATATTTT. Its translation: CASSIDLGVASGNTIYF.

This clone was detected once. The rearrangement links TRBV7-2 to TRBJ2-5, with D tentatively TRBD1 (6 bases). Trimming took off 5 bases at V and 3 bases at J, with 10 bases between the two ends. Germline V gene sequence: CDR1 SGHTA, CDR2 FQGNSA. The CDR3 totals 13 residues. The CDR3 DNA sequence: TGTGCCAGCAGCGCCCACAGGGAAGAGACCCAGTACTTC. It yields the protein CASSAHREETQYF.

This clone appeared once. The rearrangement uses TRBV29-1 and TRBJ2-5, with 8 positions matching TRBD2. The ends lost 5 bases at V and 4 bases at J; junction bases unmatched: 12. Germline loops: CDR1 SQVTM, CDR2 ANQGSEA. CDR3 length equals 15 residues. The CDR3 DNA sequence: TGCAGCGTTAGCTCACCCTTCGGGGGGGGAGAGACCCAGTACTTC. Residues: CSVSSPFGGGETQYF.

This clone was picked up a small number of times. The V gene is TRBV6-5, the J gene TRBJ1-4; D unresolved. V was pared by 6 bases and J by 4 bases, with 12 bases between. The CDR3 length is 14 residues. The germline CDR1 and CDR2 sequences are MNHEY and SVGAGI. The CDR3 protein is CASSPSRRNEKLFF. The CDR3 region has the DNA TGTGCCAGCAGCCCCTCCAGGCGTAATGAAAAACTGTTTTTT.

The chain uses TRBV5-4 and TRBJ1-1; a possible D gene is TRBD1 (6 bases). V dropped 4 bases and J dropped 1 base, with 17 bases sitting between them. This CDR3 is built from 16 residues. Germline CDR1 reads SGHNT; CDR2 reads YYREEE (reference sequence). CDR3 amino acids: CASSRRGLSRNTEAFF. CDR3 bases: TGTGCCAGCAGCCGCAGGGGTTTAAGTAGGAACACTGAAGCTTTCTTT.

Only one count was recorded for this clone. The rearrangement joins TRBV9 to TRBJ2-2, with 10 bases aligning to TRBD1. Looked up from germline, CDR1 is SGDLS and CDR2 is YYNGEE. This CDR3 contains 19 residues. Trimming removed 0 bases from V and 2 bases from J; junction bases left unmatched: 10. The DNA for the CDR3 is TGTGCCAGCAGCGTAGCTACTTGGGACAGGGGCTCCAACACCGGGGAGCTGTTTTTT. Protein product: CASSVATWDRGSNTGELFF.

CDR3 nucleotides: TGTGCCAGTAGTATAACCCCCACTAGCGGGGGGCGAGAGACCCAGTACTTC. Residues: CASSITPTSGGRETQYF. The chain carries TRBV19 and TRBJ2-5, with TRBD2 matching 12 bases. This CDR3 spans 17 amino acids. Germline V gene data show CDR1 as LNHDA and CDR2 as SQIVND (reference sequence). The V and J ends lost 2 bases and 4 bases, in that order; junction bases with no gene match: 8.

V is TRBV15 and J is TRBJ2-3, with TRBD1 as a possible D gene (6 bases). Germline values: CDR1 LNHNV, CDR2 YYDKDF (reference sequence). V shed 1 base and J shed 2 bases, with 13 bases lying between them. The CDR3 consists of 16 residues. The CDR3 region is CATSRGSGQYTDTQYF. In DNA, the CDR3 is TGTGCCACCAGCAGAGGATCTGGACAGTACACAGATACGCAGTATTTT.

The chain is built from TRBV6-5 and TRBJ1-2; weak D call: TRBD1 (6 bases). V lost 4 bases, J lost 2 bases, and 17 bases lay in between. CDR1 and CDR2 (germline): MNHEY, SVGAGI. CDR3 length equals 16 residues. This CDR3 is CASSSPSGAPNYGYTF. The CDR3 DNA sequence: TGTGCCAGCAGTTCACCCTCAGGGGCCCCAAACTATGGCTACACCTTC.

On this clone itself: An end of the junction differs from the germline gene, which may be a read error. CDR3 nucleotide sequence: TGTGCCAGCAGTTCCCGAGGGAGGGGGGGACCGTTT. It translates to CASSSRGRGGPF. The chain is built from TRBV28 and TRBJ1-1; D may be TRBD1 (6 bases). This CDR3 contains 12 residues. Germline-derived CDR1 and CDR2 are MDHEN and SYDVKM.

This chain joins TRBV19 and TRBJ1-6; 10 bases match TRBD1. The CDR3 contains 14 residues. The J segment lost 8 bases and the V segment lost 8 bases, leaving 6 bases of the junction unmatched. Per germline, CDR1 LNHDA and CDR2 SQIVND (reference sequence). The DNA of the CDR3 is TGTGCCAGTTCGGACAGGGGGACGTATTCACCCCTCCACTTT. Translating it yields CASSDRGTYSPLHF.

CDR3 sequence: CASSLRTSGRADTQYF. Written as DNA, the CDR3 is TGTGCCAGCTCACTGAGGACTAGCGGGAGAGCAGATACGCAGTATTTT. V is TRBV18 and J is TRBJ2-3; 13 positions match TRBD2. CDR1 and CDR2 (germline): KGHSH, LQKENI. J lost 4 bases, V lost 4 bases, and 5 bases had no gene match. The CDR3 consists of 16 residues. The whole variable domain, remainder taken from reference TRBV18 and TRBJ2-3, is NAGVMQNPRHLVRRRGQEARLRCSPMKGHSHVYWYRQLPEEGLKFMVYLQKENIIDESGMPKERFSAEFPKEGPSILRIQQVVRGDSAAYFCASSLRTSGRADTQYFGPGTRLTVL.

This clone was seen a single time. CDR3 nucleotides: TGCGCCAGCAGACCCGAAGGGAGGGTGAACACTGAAGCTTTCTTT. Amino acids: CASRPEGRVNTEAFF. V is TRBV5-1 and J is TRBJ1-1; D unclear. The V gene lost 5 bases and the J gene lost 0 bases, with 14 bases spanning the gap. This CDR3 is 15 amino acids long. The germline V gene encodes CDR1 SGHRS and CDR2 YFSETQ. The full variable domain, rest sourced from reference TRBV5-1 and TRBJ1-1, is KAGVTQTPRYLIKTRGQQVTLSCSPISGHRSVSWYQQTPGQGLQFLFEYFSETQRNKGNFPGRFSGRQFSNSRSEMNVSTLELGDSALYLCASRPEGRVNTEAFFGQGTRLTVV.

The rearrangement joins TRBV19 to TRBJ2-1; TRBD2 aligns across 10 bases. CDR3 length: 17 residues. V gave up 4 bases and J gave up 9 bases; unmatched junction bases: 15. In germline, CDR1 is LNHDA, CDR2 SQIVND (reference sequence). DNA of the CDR3: TGTGCCAGTAGTACCCAGACCCTAGCGGGAGTTCCAAGTGAGCAGTTCTTC. Translating it yields CASSTQTLAGVPSEQFF.

The chain carries TRBV24-1 and TRBJ2-1, with TRBD1 matching over 12 bases. This CDR3 has 15 residues. V was pared by 4 bases and J by 5 bases, with 2 bases of the junction left unmatched. Germline CDR1 and CDR2: KGHDR and SFDVKD. CDR3 in DNA: TGTGCCACCAGTGAGGGACAGGGGGCCCACAATGAGCAGTTCTTC. As protein: CATSEGQGAHNEQFF.

This clone was found a few times. Other DNA sequences in the same sample also yield this CDR3. The chain is built from TRBV7-9 and TRBJ1-2; D remains ambiguous. The CDR3 sequence is 12 residues long. Between the trimmed V and J ends, which lost 3 bases and 4 bases, there was a span of 6 bases. CDR1 is SEHNR, CDR2 FQNEAQ, per germline (reference sequence). CDR3 sequence (DNA): TGTGCCAGCAGCTTGGCAAGCTATGGCTACACCTTC. This codes for CASSLASYGYTF. The entire variable domain, with the rest obtained from reference TRBV7-9 and TRBJ1-2, is as follows: DTGVSQNPRHKITKRGQNVTFRCDPISEHNRLYWYRQTLGQGPEFLTYFQNEAQLEKSRLLSDRFSAERPKGSFSTLEIQRTEQGDSAMYLCASSLASYGYTFGSGTRLTVV.

This clone was observed once. The genes are TRBV6-5 and TRBJ2-2, with D possibly being TRBD1 (5 bases). CDR1 is MNHEY and CDR2 is SVGAGI in the germline V gene. The CDR3 loop spans 16 amino acids. V gave up 0 bases and J gave up 2 bases, with 10 bases separating them. CDR3 coding DNA: TGTGCCAGCAGTTACTCGAGGACACTAAACACCGGGGAGCTGTTTTTT. As protein: CASSYSRTLNTGELFF.

On this clone: This same CDR3 is encoded by further DNA sequences in the sample. This rearrangement joins TRBV19 to TRBJ1-5; 8 bases map to TRBD1. This CDR3 region has 14 residues. Germline loops: CDR1 LNHDA, CDR2 SQIVND (reference sequence). V shed 5 bases, J shed 2 bases, and the junction held 2 bases outside the gene matches. As DNA, the CDR3 is TGTGCCAGTAGTCCGACAGGGGGCAATCAGCCCCAGCATTTT. This translates into CASSPTGGNQPQHF.

The chain employs TRBV19 and TRBJ2-2, with 12 nucleotides matching TRBD2. The CDR3 has 17 residues. The germline V gene encodes CDR1 LNHDA and CDR2 SQIVND (reference sequence). J was trimmed by 5 bases and V by 6 bases; bases with no gene match: 10. CDR3 loop: CASSLSSGGALTGELFF. As DNA, the CDR3 is TGTGCCAGTAGCCTGTCTAGCGGGGGGGCCCTAACCGGGGAGCTGTTTTTT.

The chain carries TRBV6-5 and TRBJ2-7; perhaps TRBD1 as D (6 bases). This CDR3 comprises 11 residues. V shed 10 bases and J shed 5 bases, with 12 bases lying between them. Germline values: CDR1 MNHEY, CDR2 SVGAGI. CDR3 protein: CATRGVHEQYF. In nucleotides, the CDR3 is TGTGCCACCAGGGGAGTCCACGAGCAGTACTTC.

The rearrangement uses TRBV9 and TRBJ2-7, with a tentative D call TRBD1 (5 bases). V gave up 0 bases and J gave up 1 base, with 5 bases separating them. Germline V gene lookup returns CDR1 SGDLS and CDR2 YYNGEE. There are 13 residues in the CDR3. This CDR3 is CASSVGTSYEQYF. Here the CDR3 DNA reads TGTGCCAGCAGCGTAGGGACATCCTACGAGCAGTACTTC.